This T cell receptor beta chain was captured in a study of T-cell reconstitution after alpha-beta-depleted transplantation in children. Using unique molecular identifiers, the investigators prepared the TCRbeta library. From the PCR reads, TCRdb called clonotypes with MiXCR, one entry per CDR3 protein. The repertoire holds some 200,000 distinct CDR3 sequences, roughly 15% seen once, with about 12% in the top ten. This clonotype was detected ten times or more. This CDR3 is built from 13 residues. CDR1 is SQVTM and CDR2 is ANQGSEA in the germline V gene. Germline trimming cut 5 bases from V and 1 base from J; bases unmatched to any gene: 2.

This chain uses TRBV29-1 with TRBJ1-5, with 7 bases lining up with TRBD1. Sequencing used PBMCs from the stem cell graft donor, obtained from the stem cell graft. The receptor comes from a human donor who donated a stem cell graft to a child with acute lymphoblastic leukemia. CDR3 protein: CSVRDSSNQPQHF. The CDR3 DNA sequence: TGCAGCGTTAGGGACAGCAGCAATCAGCCCCAGCATTTT.